The T cell receptor (beta chain) under discussion was sequenced for a study of metastatic and nonmetastatic thyroid tumors. The CDR3 has 14 amino acids. Germline lookup yields CDR1 SGHRS and CDR2 YFSETQ. With V trimmed by 7 bases and J by 9 bases, 13 bases remained unmatched. TCRdb reanalyzed the PCR reads with MiXCR. The sample holds approximately 58,000 clones, about 20% seen once. Patients had received no treatment of any kind before thyroid surgery. This clone was counted at least ten times. The sample comprised blood. The chain uses TRBV5-1 and TRBJ2-1; 7 bases are a match to TRBD2. The sequence was collected from a female donor with papillary thyroid cancer or a benign thyroid nodule (not recorded which). Some clones in this sample may be carry-over from other donors' samples. The CDR3: CASRRVRERGEQFF. The CDR3 nucleotides are TGCGCCAGCCGACGGGTGCGGGAGAGGGGTGAGCAGTTCTTC.